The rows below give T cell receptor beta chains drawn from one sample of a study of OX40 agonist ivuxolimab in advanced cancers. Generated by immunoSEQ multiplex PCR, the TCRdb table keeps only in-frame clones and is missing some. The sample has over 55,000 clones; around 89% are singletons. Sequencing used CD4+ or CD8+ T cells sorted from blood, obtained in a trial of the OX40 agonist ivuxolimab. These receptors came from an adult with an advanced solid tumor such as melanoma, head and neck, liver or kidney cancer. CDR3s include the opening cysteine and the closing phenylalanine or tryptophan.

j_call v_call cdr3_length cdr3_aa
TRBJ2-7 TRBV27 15 CASSLTSGGSYEQYF
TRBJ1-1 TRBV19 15 CASSIARAGNTEAFF
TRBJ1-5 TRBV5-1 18 CASSLVLNRGVSNQPQHF
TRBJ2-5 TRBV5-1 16 CASSFQGGRVQETQYF
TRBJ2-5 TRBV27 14 CASRKTGAQETQYF
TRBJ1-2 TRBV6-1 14 CASKASVTNYGYTF
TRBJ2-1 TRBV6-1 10 CASRNIQHIF
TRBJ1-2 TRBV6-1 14 CASRAPGAYYGYTF
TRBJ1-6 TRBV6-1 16 CASSEGTRPNNSPLHF
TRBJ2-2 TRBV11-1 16 CASSSGLAGFTGELFF
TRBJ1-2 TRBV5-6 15 CASSYPGQLNYGYTF
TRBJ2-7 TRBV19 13 CASSGQHLYEQYF
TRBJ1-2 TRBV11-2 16 CASSLDSGGFWYGYTF
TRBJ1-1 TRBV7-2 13 CASRTLMNTEAFF
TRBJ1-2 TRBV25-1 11 CASSETYGYTF
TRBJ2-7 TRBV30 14 CAWRKSDRVGEQYF
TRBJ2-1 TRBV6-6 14 CASIPSGRGNEQFF
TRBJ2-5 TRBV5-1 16 CASAGGGRVYQETQYF
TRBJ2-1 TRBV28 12 CASSQQRLEQFF
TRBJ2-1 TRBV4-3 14 CASSQELARNEQFF
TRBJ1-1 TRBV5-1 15 CASSLVTGPGTEAFF
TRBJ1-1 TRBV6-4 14 CASSSGQGNTEAFF
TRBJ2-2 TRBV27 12 CASSLQAGELFF
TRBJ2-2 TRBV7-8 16 CASSPRQGQATGELFF
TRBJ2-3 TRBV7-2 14 CASSFAAGDDTQYF
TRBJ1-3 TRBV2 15 CASSVFGGPGNTIYF
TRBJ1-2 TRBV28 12 CASSLVIGGYTF
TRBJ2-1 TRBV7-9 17 CASSLATSGRAADEQFF
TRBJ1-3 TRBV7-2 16 CASSLVPGSSGNTIYF
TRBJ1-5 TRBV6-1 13 CASSDYSSQPQHF
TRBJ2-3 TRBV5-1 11 CASSVTDTQYF
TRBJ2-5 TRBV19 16 CASTQLAGGPGETQYF
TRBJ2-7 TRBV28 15 CASSPTIGGPYEQYF
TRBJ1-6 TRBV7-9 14 CASRSTGLNSPLHF
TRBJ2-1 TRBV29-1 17 CSAEGSTSGDPYNEQFF
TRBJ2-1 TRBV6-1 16 CASSGTGTSGNNEQFF
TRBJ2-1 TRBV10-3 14 CAISGKDSYNEQFF
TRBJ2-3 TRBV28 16 CASSRTSGGASDTQYF
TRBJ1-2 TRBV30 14 CAWSTGTGDYGYTF
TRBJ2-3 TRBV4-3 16 CASSLGLAGSTDTQYF
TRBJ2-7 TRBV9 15 CASSPRPGTGIEQYF
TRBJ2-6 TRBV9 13 CASKTSGANVLTF
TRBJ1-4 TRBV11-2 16 CASSLDGRGAVGKLFF
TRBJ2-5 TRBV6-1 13 CASLAGDLETQYF
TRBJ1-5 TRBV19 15 CASSKSGFIIQPQHF
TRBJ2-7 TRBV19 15 CASSGASGANYEQYF
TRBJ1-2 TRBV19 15 CASSIGLGTEFGYTF
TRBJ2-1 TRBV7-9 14 CASSLARQYNEQFF
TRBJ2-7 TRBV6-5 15 CASSSGGQSSYEQYF
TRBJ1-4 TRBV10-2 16 CASSESIVLGGEKLFF
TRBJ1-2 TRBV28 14 CASSLSPGIYGYTF
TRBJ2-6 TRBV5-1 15 CASSVKTSGANVLTF
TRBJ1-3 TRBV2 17 CASSAERPGTSGNTIYF